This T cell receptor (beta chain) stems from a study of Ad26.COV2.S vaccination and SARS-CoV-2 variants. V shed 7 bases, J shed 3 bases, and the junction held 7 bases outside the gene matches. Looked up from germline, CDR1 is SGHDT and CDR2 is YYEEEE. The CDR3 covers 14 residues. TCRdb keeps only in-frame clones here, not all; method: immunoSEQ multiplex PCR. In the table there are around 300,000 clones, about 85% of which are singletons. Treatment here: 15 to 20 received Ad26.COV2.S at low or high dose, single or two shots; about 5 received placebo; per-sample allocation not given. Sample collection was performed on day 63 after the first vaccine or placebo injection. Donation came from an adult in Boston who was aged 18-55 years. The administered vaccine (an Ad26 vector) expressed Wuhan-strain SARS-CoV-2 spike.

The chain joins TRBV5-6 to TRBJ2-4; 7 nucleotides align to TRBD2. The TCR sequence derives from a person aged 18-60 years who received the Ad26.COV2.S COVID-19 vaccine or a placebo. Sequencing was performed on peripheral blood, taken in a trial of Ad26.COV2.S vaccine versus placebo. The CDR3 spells CASRSRGVKNIQYF. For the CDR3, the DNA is TGTGCCAGCCGATCCCGGGGGGTCAAAAACATTCAGTACTTC.